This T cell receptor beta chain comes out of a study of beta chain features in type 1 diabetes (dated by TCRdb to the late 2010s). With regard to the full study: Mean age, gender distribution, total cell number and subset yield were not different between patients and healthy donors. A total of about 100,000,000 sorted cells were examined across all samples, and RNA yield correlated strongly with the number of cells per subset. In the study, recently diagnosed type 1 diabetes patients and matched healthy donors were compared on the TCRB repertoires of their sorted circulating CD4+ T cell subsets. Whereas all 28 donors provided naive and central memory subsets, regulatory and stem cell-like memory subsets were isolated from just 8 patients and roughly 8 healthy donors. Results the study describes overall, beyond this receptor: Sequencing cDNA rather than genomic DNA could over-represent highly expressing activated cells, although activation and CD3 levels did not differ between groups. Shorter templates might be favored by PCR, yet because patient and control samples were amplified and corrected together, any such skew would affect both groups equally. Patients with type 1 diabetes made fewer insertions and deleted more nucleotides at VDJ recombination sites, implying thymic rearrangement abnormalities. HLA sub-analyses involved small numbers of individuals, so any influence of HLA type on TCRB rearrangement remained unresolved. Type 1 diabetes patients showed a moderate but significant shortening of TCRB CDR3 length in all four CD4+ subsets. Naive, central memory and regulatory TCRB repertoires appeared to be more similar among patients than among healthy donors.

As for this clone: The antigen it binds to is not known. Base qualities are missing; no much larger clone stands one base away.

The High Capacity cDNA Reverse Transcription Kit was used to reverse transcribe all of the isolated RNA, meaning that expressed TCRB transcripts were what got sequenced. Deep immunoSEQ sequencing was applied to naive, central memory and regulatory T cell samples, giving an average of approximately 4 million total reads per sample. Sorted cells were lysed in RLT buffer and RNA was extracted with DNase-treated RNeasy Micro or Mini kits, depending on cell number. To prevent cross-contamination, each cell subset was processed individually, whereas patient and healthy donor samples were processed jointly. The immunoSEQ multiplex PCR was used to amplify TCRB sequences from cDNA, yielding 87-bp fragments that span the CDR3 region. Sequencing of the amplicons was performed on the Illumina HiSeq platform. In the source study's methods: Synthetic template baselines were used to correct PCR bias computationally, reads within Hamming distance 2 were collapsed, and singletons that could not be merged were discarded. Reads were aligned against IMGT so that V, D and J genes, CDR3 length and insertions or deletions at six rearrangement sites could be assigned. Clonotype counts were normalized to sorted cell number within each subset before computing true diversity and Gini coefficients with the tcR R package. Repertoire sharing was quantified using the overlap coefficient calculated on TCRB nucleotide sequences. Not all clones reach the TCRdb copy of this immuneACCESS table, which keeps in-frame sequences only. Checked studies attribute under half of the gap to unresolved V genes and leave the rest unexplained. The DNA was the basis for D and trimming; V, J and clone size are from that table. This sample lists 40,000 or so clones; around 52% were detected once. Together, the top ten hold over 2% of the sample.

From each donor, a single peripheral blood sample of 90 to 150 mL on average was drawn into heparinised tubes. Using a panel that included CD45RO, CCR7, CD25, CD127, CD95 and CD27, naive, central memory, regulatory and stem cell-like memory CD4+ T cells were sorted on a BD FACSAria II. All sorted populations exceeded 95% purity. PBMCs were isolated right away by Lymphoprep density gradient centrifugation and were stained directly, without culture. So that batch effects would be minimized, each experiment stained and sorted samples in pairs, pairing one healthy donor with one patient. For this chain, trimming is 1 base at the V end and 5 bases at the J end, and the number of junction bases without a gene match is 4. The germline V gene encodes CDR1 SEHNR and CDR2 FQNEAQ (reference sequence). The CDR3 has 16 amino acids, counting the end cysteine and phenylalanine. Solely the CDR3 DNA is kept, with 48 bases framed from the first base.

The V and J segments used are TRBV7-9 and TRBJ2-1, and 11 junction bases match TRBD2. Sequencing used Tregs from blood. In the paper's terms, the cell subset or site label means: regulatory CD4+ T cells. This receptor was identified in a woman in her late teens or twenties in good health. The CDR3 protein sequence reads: CASSLVLAGVDNEQFF. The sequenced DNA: TGTGCCAGCAGCTTAGTACTAGCGGGAGTAGACAATGAGCAGTTCTTC.